The sequence of this TCR beta chain was determined in a study of T cells in Graves' hyperthyroidism and ophthalmopathy. Amplification of TCR beta CDR3 regions used RNA as the template. The primer set for the first-round RT-PCR of the TCR CDR3 was HTBI. TCRdb reprocessed the multiplex PCR reads via MiXCR and lists one record per CDR3 protein. Of 500,000 to 750,000 distinct CDR3 sequences in the sample, 15% to 17% were seen once. Newly diagnosed hyperthyroidism patients aged 18 to 65 years had disease lasting under 2 months. V was clipped by 5 bases and J by 8 bases; unmatched bases: 4. The CDR3 has 13 residues. This clonotype has only a few counts. A much larger clone lies one base from this, so it may be a read error.

The rearrangement joins TRBV12-3 or TRBV12-4 to TRBJ2-1; TRBD2 matches 9 bases. Source material: blood. The source is a woman aged 25-40 years with Graves' hyperthyroidism. Written as DNA, the CDR3 is TGTGCCAGCAGTGGGGGACTAGCTGATGAGCAGTTCTTC. Translation: CASSGGLADEQFF.